The present entry profiles one TCR beta chain with its context. Its specificity is unknown. This record comes from a study of cytomegalovirus exposure and HLA in healthy donors. The CDR3 sequence is 10 residues long. Germline lookup yields CDR1 SNHLY and CDR2 FYNNEI. Trimming removed 8 bases from V and 7 bases from J, with 8 bases in between. Overall study results and limits: Compared with the roughly 700-donor mean, an Asian-associated ancestry cluster reportedly had fewer N-insertions, according to a later analysis.

The PCR employed 60 Vbeta primers together with 13 Jbeta primers. Repertoires were generated with immunoSEQ multiplex PCR, while TCRdb's copy carries only in-frame clones and drops some. The sample contains about 150,000 clones, roughly 70% of which appear only once. Sequencing was done on a sample of PBMCs. The chain is built from TRBV2 and TRBJ1-2; D is perhaps TRBD1 (5 bases). The sequence was obtained from a woman between 55 and 75 years old in good health and CMV-seropositive. This chain's CDR3 is CASGQGGYTF. The CDR3, as DNA: TGTGCCAGCGGGCAGGGTGGCTACACCTTC.